This T cell receptor (beta chain) was captured by sequencing in a study of cytomegalovirus exposure and HLA in healthy donors. The CDR3 has 13 amino acids. Germline V CDR1 and CDR2: MDHEN, SYDVKM. V was clipped by 6 bases and J by 2 bases, with 10 bases between them. This clone was counted between two and nine times. Antigen: not known. PCR employed 60 Vbeta and 13 Jbeta primers. TCRdb keeps only in-frame clones here, not all; method: immunoSEQ multiplex PCR. The repertoire consists of roughly 110,000 clones, with about three quarters occurring once and the leading ten covering 7.8%. Whole-study findings and limits: Sequencing likely caused a cluster of highly shared sequence variants.

This TCR derives from a man aged 25-40 years in good health and CMV-seronegative. Sequenced material: PBMCs. V and J are TRBV28 and TRBJ2-5; D possibly corresponds to TRBD1 (5 bases). Here the CDR3 reads CASRDTPQETQYF. CDR3 DNA: TGTGCCAGCAGGGACACACCTCAAGAGACCCAGTACTTC.